A single sample gave rise to the 21 T cell receptor beta chains below, sequenced in a study of blood T cells in healthy people across ages. A second PCR, run for roughly 7 to 11 cycles, used a sample-barcoded 5' primer plus a J-beta primer mix. TCRdb reprocessed the 5' RACE reads with MiXCR, giving one entry per CDR3 protein. The sample shows 600,000 to 650,000 distinct CDR3 sequences, under 70% of them seen only once. The source material was blood. These receptors all stem from a man between 60 and 75 years old in good health.

The V gene is TRBV12-3 or TRBV12-4, the J gene TRBJ2-3; no firm D call. The CDR3 contains 13 residues. Trimming stripped 5 bases from V and 2 bases from J, with 8 bases between. CDR3 sequence (DNA): TGTGCCAGCAGTATACGCCTCACAGATACGCAGTATTTT. It yields the protein CASSIRLTDTQYF.

The CDR3 sequence is CASSRPTSGQETQYF. CDR3 DNA: TGTGCCAGCAGTCGCCCCACTAGCGGCCAAGAGACCCAGTACTTC. The chain is built from TRBV28 and TRBJ2-5, with 8 bases identical to TRBD2. The length of the CDR3 is 15 residues. The V gene's germline CDR1 is MDHEN and CDR2 SYDVKM. The junction had 6 bases not matched to a gene; V was cut back by 5 bases and J by 1 base.

In its sample, this clonotype was seen a few times. The genes are TRBV6-1 and TRBJ2-3, with D perhaps TRBD2 (5 bases). Germline V gives CDR1 MNHNS, CDR2 SASEGT. The V gene lost 4 bases and the J gene lost 4 bases, with 6 bases spanning the gap. CDR3 size: 12 residues. DNA for the CDR3: TGTGCCAGCAGTGGGGGAGCAGATACGCAGTATTTT. This encodes CASSGGADTQYF.

This clonotype turned up a few times. The chain carries TRBV27 and TRBJ2-7; 7 positions agree with TRBD1. The V segment lost 8 bases and the J segment 2 bases; nucleotides outside the gene matches: 9. This CDR3 has 14 residues. Germline V gives CDR1 MNHEY, CDR2 SMNVEV (reference sequence). The CDR3 reads CASGWDRSPYEQYF. The CDR3 DNA sequence: TGTGCCAGCGGTTGGGACAGATCCCCCTACGAGCAGTACTTC.

The chain uses TRBV27 and TRBJ2-5; D is perhaps TRBD1 (5 bases). The CDR3 totals 14 residues. Trimming pared 5 bases from V and 1 base from J, leaving 11 bases between. Germline assignment: CDR1 MNHEY and CDR2 SMNVEV (reference sequence). This CDR3 reads CASSPLGVQETQYF. CDR3 sequence (DNA): TGTGCCAGCAGTCCGTTAGGGGTCCAAGAGACCCAGTACTTC.

V gene TRBV2 combines with J gene TRBJ1-1; 9 positions match TRBD1. CDR3 length equals 15 residues. With 4 bases clipped from V and 3 bases from J, the junction kept 6 bases outside the gene matches. The germline gives CDR1 SNHLY, CDR2 FYNNEI. DNA for the CDR3: TGTGCCAGCAGTGGTCGGACAGGGGCGGACACTGAAGCTTTCTTT. Translation: CASSGRTGADTEAFF.

V and J are TRBV28 and TRBJ2-7, with D tentatively TRBD1 (5 bases). CDR1 is MDHEN, CDR2 SYDVKM, per germline. Trimming took 7 bases from V and 4 from J, leaving 8 bases between them. This CDR3 comprises 11 residues. The CDR3 nucleotides read TGTGCCAGCACGACAGCATACGAGCAGTACTTC. As protein: CASTTAYEQYF.

The gene calls are TRBV12-3 or TRBV12-4 and TRBJ1-1; 7 bases fit TRBD1. J gave up 9 bases and V 6 bases, and 10 bases lay outside the gene matches. This CDR3 has 13 amino acids. CDR3 DNA sequence: TGTGCCAGCAGACCAACAGGGGATAGGAAAGCTTTCTTT. This translates into CASRPTGDRKAFF.

J is TRBJ2-7 and V is TRBV6-5, with TRBD2 as a possible D gene (6 bases). Per germline, CDR1 MNHEY and CDR2 SVGAGI. V was cut by 0 bases and J by 0 bases, with 18 bases left in between. CDR3 length equals 18 residues. The CDR3 nucleotides are TGTGCCAGCAGTTACTCGATCTGGGGGGTAACAAACTCCTACGAGCAGTACTTC. The encoded protein is CASSYSIWGVTNSYEQYF.

The chain links TRBV20-1 to TRBJ2-7, with 8 bases lining up with TRBD1. The germline CDR1 and CDR2 sequences are DFQATT and SNEGSKA (reference sequence). CDR3 length: 16 amino acids. J lost 5 bases, V lost 6 bases, and 18 bases had no gene match. The CDR3 protein is CSASHPTQGAVDEQYF. The CDR3 DNA follows: TGCAGTGCCTCTCACCCGACGCAGGGGGCCGTCGACGAGCAGTACTTC.

The chain links TRBV9 to TRBJ2-5; 7 positions agree with TRBD1. CDR1 and CDR2 (germline): SGDLS, YYNGEE. J gave up 1 base and V 4 bases, and 7 bases lay outside the gene matches. This CDR3 has 15 amino acids. CDR3 sequence reads: CASSPGTVLQETQYF. The CDR3 DNA follows: TGTGCCAGCAGCCCCGGGACAGTGCTCCAAGAGACCCAGTACTTC.

In its sample, this clonotype was seen a few times. This chain uses TRBV4-1 with TRBJ2-7, with D perhaps TRBD2 (6 bases). Germline CDR1 is MGHRA and CDR2 is YSYEKL. Trimming shortened V by 3 bases and J by 0 bases, and 12 bases separated the two germline ends. The CDR3 runs to 15 residues. The CDR3 loop reads CASSQSEGSSYEQYF. For the CDR3, the DNA is TGCGCCAGCAGCCAGTCGGAGGGGAGCTCCTACGAGCAGTACTTC.

This clonotype came up a few times. This rearrangement joins TRBV5-1 to TRBJ2-1; TRBD2 agrees at 10 bases. Trimming at V came to 6 bases and at J to 6 bases, leaving 6 bases not matched to a gene. Germline V gives CDR1 SGHRS, CDR2 YFSETQ. This CDR3 contains 14 residues. CDR3 in amino acids: CASKAGGLGNEQFF. DNA of the CDR3: TGCGCCAGCAAAGCGGGGGGGTTGGGCAATGAGCAGTTCTTC.

This clonotype was observed a few times. J is TRBJ2-5 and V is TRBV4-1, with 7 bases matching TRBD1. The CDR3 covers 15 residues. Per germline, CDR1 MGHRA and CDR2 YSYEKL. The J segment lost 1 base and the V segment lost 3 bases, leaving 5 bases of the junction unmatched. The CDR3 DNA reads TGCGCCAGCAGCCAGGGGACAGTGTCCCAAGAGACCCAGTACTTC. Its protein product is CASSQGTVSQETQYF.

The chain has TRBV20-1 and TRBJ1-2; no firm D call. Germline V lookup: CDR1 DFQATT, CDR2 SNEGSKA (reference sequence). The CDR3 loop spans 13 amino acids. The V gene lost 0 bases and the J gene lost 2 bases, with 7 bases spanning the gap. CDR3 residues: CSARDRLNYGYTF. CDR3 DNA: TGCAGTGCTAGAGATAGATTAAACTATGGCTACACCTTC.

This clonotype was seen a handful of times. This sequence joins TRBV20-1 and TRBJ1-6; D gene ambiguous. V lost 1 base and J 0 bases, leaving 1 base between the germline ends. The CDR3 consists of 13 residues. Germline-derived CDR1 and CDR2 are DFQATT and SNEGSKA (reference sequence). CDR3 residues: CSARGSYNSPLHF. CDR3 nucleotides: TGCAGTGCTAGAGGCTCCTATAATTCACCCCTCCACTTT.

This rearrangement joins TRBV12-3 or TRBV12-4 to TRBJ2-6; a possible D gene is TRBD2 (6 bases). This CDR3 has 13 residues. The V end lost 6 bases, the J end lost 5 bases, and 8 bases lay between the germline ends. CDR3 loop: CASRRDWANVLTF. CDR3 DNA sequence: TGTGCCAGCAGACGGGACTGGGCCAACGTCCTGACTTTC.

The CDR3 spells CASSFAGTTTDTQYF. The CDR3 nucleotides read TGTGCCAGCAGCTTTGCAGGGACTACCACAGATACGCAGTATTTT. The chain combines TRBV7-2 with TRBJ2-3, with TRBD2 matching 7 bases. V was pared by 3 bases and J by 2 bases, with 5 bases of the junction left unmatched. The CDR3 covers 15 residues. Germline CDR1 SGHTA, CDR2 FQGNSA. Complete variable domain (other parts from reference TRBV7-2 and TRBJ2-3): GAGVSQSPSNKVTEKGKDVELRCDPISGHTALYWYRQSLGQGLEFLIYFQGNSAPDKSGLPSDRFSAERTGGSVSTLTIQRTQQEDSAVYLCASSFAGTTTDTQYFGPGTRLTVL.

In this sample, this clonotype turned up a few times. This chain uses TRBV29-1 with TRBJ2-6; a weak D match, TRBD1 (5 bases). Looked up from germline, CDR1 is SQVTM and CDR2 is ANQGSEA. V shed 7 bases and J shed 0 bases, with 16 bases lying between them. The length of the CDR3 is 16 residues. CDR3: CSASTDWTSGANVLTF. The CDR3 coding sequence is TGCAGCGCCTCGACAGACTGGACCTCTGGGGCCAACGTCCTGACTTTC.

The rearrangement links TRBV20-1 to TRBJ1-2; D is perhaps TRBD1 (6 bases). The CDR3 contains 14 residues. In germline, CDR1 is DFQATT, CDR2 SNEGSKA (reference sequence). V was clipped by 4 bases and J by 2 bases, with 14 bases between them. CDR3 sequence (DNA): TGCAGTGCTATCAGACCCGGGACAAACTATGGCTACACCTTC. Protein sequence: CSAIRPGTNYGYTF.

This sequence joins TRBV4-2 and TRBJ2-3, with D perhaps assigned TRBD1 or TRBD2 (6 bases each). V lost 2 bases and J 3 bases, leaving 18 bases between the germline ends. Germline CDR1 reads LGHNA; CDR2 reads YNFKEQ. This CDR3 spans 17 amino acids. The CDR3 DNA reads as TGTGCCAGCAGCCAACCCCACGACGGGGGCAGGACAGATACGCAGTATTTT. This translates into CASSQPHDGGRTDTQYF.